The source of this T cell receptor beta chain is a study of T cell responses to AZD1222 COVID-19 vaccine. CDR1 and CDR2 (germline): MDHEN, SYDVKM. Trimming took off 5 bases at V and 3 bases at J, with 13 bases between the two ends. This CDR3 contains 14 residues. Profiling relied on immunoSEQ multiplex PCR, and the TCRdb table lists in-frame clones only, not all of them. The data contain roughly 150,000 clones, about 90% of them seen just once; the ten biggest clones take up roughly a tenth. The chain joins TRBV28 to TRBJ1-2; possibly TRBD1 for D (6 bases). This specimen consisted of peripheral blood, obtained 28 days after the second AZD1222 dose. This TCR was sampled from an adult who received the AZD1222 COVID-19 vaccine. CDR3 nucleotides: TGTGCCAGCAGTCCCGGGGGGCCGGACTATGGCTACACCTTC. This translates into CASSPGGPDYGYTF.